This passage covers 30 T cell receptor beta chains from one sample sequenced in a study of Ad26.COV2.S vaccination and SARS-CoV-2 variants. Regarding treatment: roughly 19 received Ad26.COV2.S at low or high dose, single or two shots; about 5 received placebo; per-sample allocation not given. Material that was analyzed had been drawn on day 63 after the first vaccine or placebo injection. Assay used: immunoSEQ multiplex PCR; TCRdb lists only in-frame clones, some missing. The sample has more than 400,000 clones, 92% seen once. This material consisted of peripheral blood, taken in a trial of Ad26.COV2.S vaccine versus placebo. These receptors all come from a person between 18 and 65 years old who received the Ad26.COV2.S COVID-19 vaccine or a placebo.

This chain uses TRBV19 with TRBJ1-1; D is unresolved. V lost 1 base and J lost 7, with 7 bases in between. From germline, CDR1 is LNHDA and CDR2 SQIVND (reference sequence). The CDR3 sequence is 12 residues long. CDR3 region: CASSIGRIEAFF. The CDR3 DNA reads TGTGCCAGTAGTATAGGGCGGATTGAAGCTTTCTTT. Full variable domain (outside the CDR3, taken from reference TRBV19 and TRBJ1-1): DGGITQSPKYLFRKEGQNVTLSCEQNLNHDAMYWYRQDPGQGLRLIYYSQIVNDFQKGDIAEGYSVSREKKESFPLTVTSAQKNPTAFYLCASSIGRIEAFFGQGTRLTVV.

This rearrangement joins TRBV7-9 to TRBJ2-5; 9 bases match TRBD1. Unmatched junction bases numbered 2, after V lost 3 bases and J lost 3 bases. Per germline, CDR1 SEHNR and CDR2 FQNEAQ (reference sequence). The CDR3 consists of 14 residues. The DNA for the CDR3 is TGTGCCAGCAGCTTCCGGGACAGGGAAGAGACCCAGTACTTC. This sequence encodes CASSFRDREETQYF. Combining the CDR3 with reference TRBV7-9 and TRBJ2-5 gives the whole variable domain DTGVSQNPRHKITKRGQNVTFRCDPISEHNRLYWYRQTLGQGPEFLTYFQNEAQLEKSRLLSDRFSAERPKGSFSTLEIQRTEQGDSAMYLCASSFRDREETQYFGPGTRLLVL.

The V gene is TRBV7-2, the J gene TRBJ1-5; D unclear. The CDR3 runs 15 residues. Germline V CDR1 and CDR2: SGHTA, FQGNSA. With 0 bases removed from V and 3 bases from J, the gap between germline ends came to 9 bases. CDR3: CASSLAGQLNQPQHF. CDR3 coding DNA: TGTGCCAGCAGCTTAGCAGGGCAGCTCAATCAGCCCCAGCATTTT.

The gene calls are TRBV7-9 and TRBJ2-2; D is tentatively TRBD1 or TRBD2 (5 bases each). The germline CDR1 and CDR2 sequences are SEHNR and FQNEAQ (reference sequence). The ends were cut back, 1 base at V and 1 base at J, with 13 bases in the middle. The CDR3 is made up of 17 amino acids. CDR3 residues: CASSLGLRGGNTGELFF. The CDR3 nucleotides read TGTGCCAGCAGCTTAGGTCTCCGGGGCGGGAACACCGGGGAGCTGTTTTTT.

The chain uses TRBV18 and TRBJ2-7; 8 positions match TRBD2. The J segment lost 4 bases and the V segment lost 4 bases, leaving 9 bases of the junction unmatched. The CDR3 length is 15 residues. Germline-derived CDR1 and CDR2 are KGHSH and LQKENI. CDR3 amino acids: CASSQEGGLGYEQYF. The CDR3 DNA follows: TGTGCCAGCTCACAGGAAGGGGGACTAGGGTACGAGCAGTACTTC.

The V and J genes are TRBV27 and TRBJ2-3; D not certain. CDR3 length equals 12 residues. Germline CDR1 MNHEY, CDR2 SMNVEV (reference sequence). The V end was cut by 4 bases, the J end by 6 bases, with 8 bases between. CDR3 in DNA: TGTGCCAGCAGTTCGTCCGGGGATACGCAGTATTTT. It encodes CASSSSGDTQYF.

The CDR3 region is CASSVATDTQYF. DNA for the CDR3: TGTGCCAGCAGCGTAGCGACAGATACGCAGTATTTT. The rearrangement uses TRBV9 and TRBJ2-3; D is ambiguous. CDR1 SGDLS and CDR2 YYNGEE come from the germline V gene. The CDR3 is made up of 12 amino acids. With 0 bases removed from V and 3 bases from J, the gap between germline ends came to 2 bases.

CDR3 loop: CASSPSQGVGEKLFF. The DNA of the CDR3 is TGTGCCAGCAGTCCTAGTCAGGGGGTGGGTGAAAAACTGTTTTTT. The chain is built from TRBV7-8 and TRBJ1-4; 7 bases line up with TRBD1. Germline values: CDR1 SGHVS, CDR2 FQNEAQ. The CDR3 contains 15 residues. The junction had 11 bases not matched to a gene; V was cut back by 6 bases and J by 7 bases.

The chain carries TRBV9 and TRBJ2-7, with 7 bases aligning to TRBD2. The ends lost 0 bases at V and 3 bases at J; junction bases unmatched: 15. CDR1 and CDR2 (germline): SGDLS, YYNGEE. The CDR3 consists of 18 residues. CDR3: CASSVDGFSGGGRYEQYF. CDR3 in DNA: TGTGCCAGCAGCGTAGATGGATTTTCGGGAGGTGGACGCTACGAGCAGTACTTC.

J is TRBJ2-3 and V is TRBV7-7; 10 nucleotides match TRBD2. Germline CDR1 and CDR2: SSHAT and FNYEAQ (reference sequence). V gave up 6 bases and J gave up 2 bases; unmatched junction bases: 2. This CDR3 has 14 residues. The DNA for the CDR3 is TGTGCCAGCAGACTAGCGGGGTACACAGATACGCAGTATTTT. Its translation: CASRLAGYTDTQYF.

This chain links TRBV11-3 with TRBJ1-6; D gene ambiguous. CDR1 SGHNT and CDR2 YENEEA come from the germline V gene. Trimming pared 5 bases from V and 6 bases from J, leaving 20 bases between. CDR3 length: 17 residues. The DNA for the CDR3 is TGTGCCAGCAGCCCCCCGAACCGGGTCCAATTTAATTCACCCCTCCACTTT. It codes for CASSPPNRVQFNSPLHF.

This chain links TRBV4-1 with TRBJ1-1, with D possibly TRBD1 on 5 matching bases. There are 15 residues in the CDR3. Looked up from germline, CDR1 is MGHRA and CDR2 is YSYEKL. Trimming left V 0 bases short and J 5 bases short, with 13 bases between. The CDR3 DNA follows: TGCGCCAGCAGCCAAGATGGGGGGGGAAGTACTGAAGCTTTCTTT. Its translation is CASSQDGGGSTEAFF.

J is TRBJ2-4 and V is TRBV2; no reliable D call. Trimming took 7 bases from V and 4 from J, leaving 8 bases between them. The CDR3 totals 12 residues. Germline CDR1 is SNHLY and CDR2 is FYNNEI. Here the CDR3 reads CASISRKNIQYF. For the CDR3, the DNA is TGTGCCAGCATATCTAGGAAAAACATTCAGTACTTC.

The genes are TRBV29-1 and TRBJ2-4, with TRBD2 as a possible D gene (7 bases). From germline, CDR1 is SQVTM and CDR2 ANQGSEA. The CDR3 extends over 14 amino acids. Trimming stripped 5 bases from V and 2 bases from J, with 13 bases between. In nucleotides, the CDR3 is TGCAGCGTTTTTGGGGGGGCCTCCAAAAACATTCAGTACTTC. Translated, it gives CSVFGGASKNIQYF.

The gene calls are TRBV9 and TRBJ2-3; 7 nucleotides align to TRBD1. Per the germline V gene, CDR1 is SGDLS and CDR2 is YYNGEE. The V segment lost 3 bases and the J segment 9 bases; nucleotides outside the gene matches: 10. CDR3 length equals 14 residues. CDR3 nucleotide sequence: TGTGCCAGCAGCGAACGACAGGGAAAGGACACGCAGTATTTT. Protein product: CASSERQGKDTQYF.

The rearrangement links TRBV5-1 to TRBJ2-7; 7 bases line up with TRBD1. Germline V CDR1 and CDR2: SGHRS, YFSETQ. V was clipped by 0 bases and J by 6 bases; unmatched bases: 9. This CDR3 has 15 amino acids. CDR3 protein: CASSLAAGGIGEQYF. CDR3 DNA: TGCGCCAGCAGCTTGGCGGCAGGGGGTATAGGCGAGCAGTACTTC.

The chain carries TRBV10-3 and TRBJ2-7; no clear D gene. V shed 7 bases and J shed 4 bases, with 8 bases lying between them. The CDR3 runs to 11 residues. Per germline, CDR1 ENHRY and CDR2 SYGVKD. This CDR3 is CAITLGYEQYF. CDR3 coding DNA: TGTGCCATCACCTTGGGTTACGAGCAGTACTTC.

The chain links TRBV29-1 to TRBJ1-1; D is perhaps TRBD1 (6 bases). Germline V gene sequence: CDR1 SQVTM, CDR2 ANQGSEA. Trimming shortened V by 5 bases and J by 4 bases, and 14 bases separated the two germline ends. CDR3 length: 13 residues. Written as DNA, the CDR3 is TGCAGCGTTTCAGGGGTGATAAGCACTGAAGCTTTCTTT. Translating gives CSVSGVISTEAFF.

The chain joins TRBV18 to TRBJ2-5; 7 nucleotides align to TRBD1. Germline V CDR1 and CDR2: KGHSH, LQKENI. The CDR3 runs 15 residues. The V segment lost 3 bases and the J segment 5 bases; nucleotides outside the gene matches: 9. DNA of the CDR3: TGTGCCAGCTCACCGAACAGGGGAGCTTTTGAGACCCAGTACTTC. Its translation: CASSPNRGAFETQYF.

The chain uses TRBV18 and TRBJ2-7; the match to TRBD2 covers 11 bases. This CDR3 has 15 amino acids. The V segment lost 2 bases and the J segment 3 bases; nucleotides outside the gene matches: 3. Germline V CDR1 and CDR2: KGHSH, LQKENI. This CDR3 reads CASSPGLAGDYEQYF. The CDR3 DNA sequence: TGTGCCAGCTCACCAGGACTAGCGGGTGACTACGAGCAGTACTTC.

Only one count was recorded for this clone. V usage is TRBV12-5 and J usage is TRBJ2-1; 10 nucleotides match TRBD2. After removal of 5 bases from V and 7 bases from J, the junction contained 8 bases not matched to a gene. Per the germline V gene, CDR1 is LGHNT and CDR2 is FRNRAP. The CDR3 totals 15 residues. The CDR3 DNA reads as TGTGCTAGTGGTCCGGGCGGAGCGGGGGGGAATGAGCAGTTCTTC. Amino acid sequence: CASGPGGAGGNEQFF.

The gene calls are TRBV6-2 or TRBV6-3 and TRBJ2-7; 8 nucleotides agree with TRBD1. This CDR3 comprises 15 residues. CDR1 is MNHEY, CDR2 SVGEGT, per germline. With V trimmed by 6 bases and J by 6 bases, 13 bases remained unmatched. The CDR3 bases are TGTGCCAGCAGCCCAGCCGGGACAGGCCCACCCGAGCAGTACTTC. Encoded protein: CASSPAGTGPPEQYF.

This clone was counted once. The chain is built from TRBV28 and TRBJ1-1, with unresolved D. This CDR3 is 12 amino acids long. From germline, CDR1 is MDHEN and CDR2 SYDVKM. Deletions cut 1 base from V and 0 bases from J, with 0 bases between. The CDR3 reads CASSLLNTEAFF. The CDR3 DNA reads as TGTGCCAGCAGTTTATTGAACACTGAAGCTTTCTTT.

This chain uses TRBV5-5 with TRBJ1-1; possibly TRBD1 for D (5 bases). V lost 0 bases, J lost 7 bases, and 16 bases lay in between. The germline gives CDR1 SGHKS, CDR2 YYEKEE (reference sequence). CDR3 size: 15 residues. The CDR3 reads CASSLVSGLENEAFF. The CDR3 coding sequence is TGTGCCAGCAGCTTGGTATCGGGGCTGGAGAATGAAGCTTTCTTT. Using reference TRBV5-5 and TRBJ1-1 for the parts outside the CDR3, the full variable domain is DAGVTQSPTHLIKTRGQQVTLRCSPISGHKSVSWYQQVLGQGPQFIFQYYEKEERGRGNFPDRFSARQFPNYSSELNVNALLLGDSALYLCASSLVSGLENEAFFGQGTRLTVV.

V is TRBV13 and J is TRBJ1-6; no firm D call. Looked up from germline, CDR1 is PRHDT and CDR2 is FYEKMQ (reference sequence). V shed 0 bases and J shed 6 bases, with 6 bases lying between them. The CDR3 extends over 14 amino acids. The CDR3 loop is CASSLGEGNSPLHF. CDR3 DNA sequence: TGTGCCAGCAGCTTAGGCGAAGGTAATTCACCCCTCCACTTT.

This clone was found once. The chain couples TRBV19 to TRBJ1-1; TRBD1 agrees at 9 bases. V shed 5 bases, J shed 7 bases, and the junction held 5 bases outside the gene matches. The CDR3 contains 13 residues. CDR1 is LNHDA, CDR2 SQIVND, per germline (reference sequence). The CDR3 bases are TGTGCCAGTAGTGTCGGACAGGGGTTTGAAGCTTTCTTT. Its protein product is CASSVGQGFEAFF. Full variable domain (rest looked up from reference TRBV19 and TRBJ1-1): DGGITQSPKYLFRKEGQNVTLSCEQNLNHDAMYWYRQDPGQGLRLIYYSQIVNDFQKGDIAEGYSVSREKKESFPLTVTSAQKNPTAFYLCASSVGQGFEAFFGQGTRLTVV.

V is TRBV7-9 and J is TRBJ1-3; a weak D match, TRBD1 (5 bases). Germline V gene data show CDR1 as SEHNR and CDR2 as FQNEAQ (reference sequence). The CDR3 totals 18 residues. The V and J ends lost 0 bases and 0 bases respectively, with 15 bases between them. CDR3 sequence (DNA): TGTGCCAGCAGCTTAGCAATGTCACCCGGGGCCTCTGGAAACACCATATATTTT. Protein: CASSLAMSPGASGNTIYF.

The gene calls are TRBV5-6 and TRBJ2-3; TRBD1 matches 8 bases. The CDR3 has 14 residues. With V trimmed by 4 bases and J by 7 bases, 8 bases remained unmatched. The germline CDR1 and CDR2 sequences are SGHDT and YYEEEE. CDR3 coding DNA: TGTGCCAGCAGCATTAGGACAGGGATGAATACGCAGTATTTT. Protein product: CASSIRTGMNTQYF.

This CDR3 reads CASSSTSGGDEQFF. The CDR3, as DNA: TGTGCCAGCAGTTCGACTAGCGGGGGGGATGAGCAGTTCTTC. The chain joins TRBV3-1 (or the pseudogene TRBV3-2) to TRBJ2-1, with 14 bases fitting TRBD2. The CDR3 totals 14 residues. The trim removed 6 bases at V and 8 bases at J, leaving 3 bases unmatched. Germline loops: CDR1 LGHDT, CDR2 YNNKEL (reference sequence).

V gene TRBV30 combines with J gene TRBJ1-4; D perhaps matches TRBD1 (5 bases). Per germline, CDR1 GTSNPN and CDR2 SVGIG (reference sequence). The CDR3 totals 16 residues. With 2 bases removed from V and 7 bases from J, the gap between germline ends came to 20 bases. The CDR3 loop is CAWSPIITGPGEKLFF. As DNA, the CDR3 is TGTGCCTGGAGTCCTATAATAACAGGACCCGGTGAAAAACTGTTTTTT.